Shown below are 2 T cell receptor beta chains from a single sample sequenced in a study of blood T cell repertoires in COVID-19. Some clones are missing from TCRdb's copy, which holds only in-frame ones; the method was immunoSEQ multiplex PCR. The sample consists of tens of thousands of clones, around 90% of them appearing once. Specimen: peripheral blood. The receptors were gathered from a human donor in a cohort sampled during active COVID-19.

This clone has only one observation. The genes are TRBV5-4 and TRBJ2-2, with D possibly matching TRBD1 (5 bases). This CDR3 has 15 amino acids. CDR1 SGHNT and CDR2 YYREEE come from the germline V gene (reference sequence). The V end lost 2 bases, the J end lost 0 bases, and 8 bases lay between the germline ends. CDR3: CASSFRGSNTGELFF. In DNA, the CDR3 is TGTGCCAGCAGCTTTAGGGGCTCGAACACCGGGGAGCTGTTTTTT. Looking up the rest from reference TRBV5-4 and TRBJ2-2 gives the full variable domain: ETGVTQSPTHLIKTRGQQVTLRCSSQSGHNTVSWYQQALGQGPQFIFQYYREEENGRGNFPPRFSGLQFPNYSSELNVNALELDDSALYLCASSFRGSNTGELFFGEGSRLTVL.

The chain employs TRBV9 and TRBJ1-2; no definite D call. Per germline, CDR1 SGDLS and CDR2 YYNGEE. The V and J ends lost 4 bases and 5 bases respectively, with 12 bases between them. The CDR3 sequence is 13 residues long. The CDR3 here is CASSPQTEYGYTF. DNA for the CDR3: TGTGCCAGCAGCCCCCAGACGGAGTATGGCTACACCTTC.